The TCR beta chain under discussion was sequenced for a study of blood T cell repertoires in COVID-19. Study-level background: Sites across the United States, Italy and Spain contributed samples from acute and convalescent COVID-19. PBMCs, B-cell-depleted T cells, or T cells were the source of the cDNA or gDNA that made up the material.

Seattle patients were enrolled while actively infected and followed longitudinally. Assay: immunoSEQ multiplex PCR; the TCRdb copy retains only in-frame clones and omits some. The sample lists roughly 99,000 clones, around 88% occurring once. The germline gives CDR1 MNHEY, CDR2 SVGEGT. V trimming: 6 bases; J trimming: 3 bases; junction bases outside the gene matches: 4. This CDR3 contains 14 residues. The sequence came from a man between 50 and 59 years old with COVID-19, enrolled during active disease. Sequenced sample: peripheral blood. This chain links TRBV6-2 or TRBV6-3 with TRBJ2-5; 10 positions agree with TRBD2. The CDR3 reads CASSWGLAKETQYF. The CDR3 nucleotides read TGTGCCAGCAGCTGGGGACTAGCGAAAGAGACCCAGTACTTC.